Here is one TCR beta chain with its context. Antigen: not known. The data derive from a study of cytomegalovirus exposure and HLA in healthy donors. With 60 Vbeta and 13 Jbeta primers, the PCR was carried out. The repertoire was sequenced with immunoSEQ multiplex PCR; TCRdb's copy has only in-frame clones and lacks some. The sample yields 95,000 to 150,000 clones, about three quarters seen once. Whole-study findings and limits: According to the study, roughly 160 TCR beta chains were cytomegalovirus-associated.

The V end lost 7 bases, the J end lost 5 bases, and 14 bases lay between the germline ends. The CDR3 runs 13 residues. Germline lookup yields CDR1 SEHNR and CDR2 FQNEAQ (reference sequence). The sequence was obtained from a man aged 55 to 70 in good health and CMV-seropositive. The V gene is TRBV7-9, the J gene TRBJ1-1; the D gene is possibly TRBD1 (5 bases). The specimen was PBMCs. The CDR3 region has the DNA TGTGCCAGCACCTCAGCAGGGAGGACTGAAGCTTTCTTT. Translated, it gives CASTSAGRTEAFF.